The source of this TCR beta chain is a study of T cell changes during pregnancy in multiple sclerosis. The data were produced by immunoSEQ multiplex PCR, yet TCRdb's version contains in-frame clones alone and is incomplete. The sample includes fewer than 65,000 clones, roughly nine tenths of them seen just once. The CDR3 loop spans 15 amino acids. Germline V gene lookup returns CDR1 MNHNY and CDR2 SVGAGI (reference sequence). Trimming took 10 bases from V and 5 from J; bases not matched to a gene: 6. Sample: CD4+ T cells from peripheral blood mononuclear cells, taken after pregnancy. V usage is TRBV6-6 and J usage is TRBJ2-1, with 15 bases that match TRBD2. This sequence was found in a female donor with multiple sclerosis, enrolled in a pregnancy study. CDR3 region: CATGGLAGGDNEQFF. The CDR3 DNA reads TGTGCCACTGGAGGACTAGCGGGAGGGGACAATGAGCAGTTCTTC.